Presented here are 3 T cell receptor beta chains from one specimen sequenced in a study of OX40 agonist ivuxolimab in advanced cancers. Measured with immunoSEQ multiplex PCR; TCRdb has only the in-frame clones, and not every one. The table has around 79,000 clones, over 75% seen once; the top ten hold 3.5% to 5%. The starting material was CD4+ or CD8+ T cells sorted from blood, obtained in a trial of the OX40 agonist ivuxolimab. These receptors originate from an adult with an advanced solid tumor such as melanoma, head and neck, liver or kidney cancer.

The genes are TRBV5-1 and TRBJ1-1, with D unresolved. The CDR3 totals 16 residues. The germline V gene encodes CDR1 SGHRS and CDR2 YFSETQ. Trimming took 0 bases from V and 0 from J, leaving 12 bases between them. The CDR3 region has the DNA TGCGCCAGCAGCTTGGAACAGAGATTAATGAACACTGAAGCTTTCTTT. Residues: CASSLEQRLMNTEAFF.

CDR3 amino acids: CASSQDRAGNNQPQHF. Here the CDR3 DNA reads TGTGCCAGCAGTCAAGACAGGGCAGGGAACAATCAGCCCCAGCATTTT. This chain uses TRBV6-1 with TRBJ1-5, with 7 nucleotides matching TRBD1. The CDR3 covers 16 residues. Germline V gives CDR1 MNHNS, CDR2 SASEGT. V trimming: 5 bases; J trimming: 3 bases; junction bases outside the gene matches: 10.

The chain has TRBV5-1 and TRBJ2-2; D may match TRBD1 or TRBD2 (6 bases each). Germline CDR1 is SGHRS and CDR2 is YFSETQ. Trimming took 4 bases from V and 7 from J, leaving 17 bases between them. The CDR3 covers 15 residues. The CDR3, as DNA: TGCGCCAGCAGCCCCCAGTCGGGGGCGGTCGGGGAGCTGTTTTTT. Translation: CASSPQSGAVGELFF.